This T cell receptor beta chain was found in a study of CD8 T cells in ankylosing spondylitis. A quantitative 5'-RACE method, one with molecular barcodes, was used to make TCR beta libraries. TCRdb processed the 5' RACE reads anew with MiXCR; each CDR3 protein has one entry. The data hold some 220,000 distinct CDR3 sequences, with approximately 7.6% observed a single time. Points from the study as a whole: Within matched ankylosing spondylitis synovial fluid, disease-linked clones were reportedly significantly enriched. Before this, some motif variants had been reported in reactive arthritis synovial fluid and blood. Among TCR beta sequences, a motif of 7 to 9 highly homologous variants appeared characteristic of ankylosing spondylitis blood.

This clonotype was observed many times. Its target is not known. Germline CDR1 reads SQVTM; CDR2 reads ANQGSEA. This CDR3 is 13 amino acids long. V lost 8 bases and J lost 0, with 14 bases in between. This TCR was recovered from a female donor with ankylosing spondylitis or in good health (not recorded which). The chain links TRBV29-1 to TRBJ2-7; weak D call: TRBD1 (6 bases). Input material: blood, either unsorted or a sorted T cell fraction (not recorded which). The CDR3 sequence: CSTSDRNSYEQYF. CDR3 sequence (DNA): TGCAGCACCTCGGACAGAAACTCCTACGAGCAGTACTTC.